The next 22 T cell receptor beta chains were all read from a single sample in a study of T cell repertoires in cytomegalovirus infection. TCRdb redid the calling of the reads with MiXCR, one entry per CDR3 protein. The sample comprises around 250,000 distinct CDR3 sequences, over 15% of which are singletons, and approximately 44% rests with the top ten. Sequencing was done on a sample of CD8+ T cells from PBMCs. Receptors were obtained from a human donor in good health (CMV status not recorded). Some clones in this sample may be carry-over from other donors' samples.

Many counts were recorded for this clonotype. The chain carries TRBV7-2 and TRBJ2-4; a weak D match, TRBD2 (6 bases). CDR1 is SGHTA and CDR2 is FQGNSA in the germline V gene. CDR3 length: 18 amino acids. V was clipped by 1 base and J by 0 bases, with 16 bases between them. The CDR3 bases are TGTGCCAGCAGCTTAGGAGGGCAGACTAGATTAGCCAAAAACATTCAGTACTTC. Protein product: CASSLGGQTRLAKNIQYF.

This clonotype was detected many times. This chain connects TRBV2 to TRBJ2-7; unclear D gene. V lost 7 bases to trimming and J lost 2 bases, with 15 bases between them. Germline CDR1 SNHLY, CDR2 FYNNEI. The CDR3 covers 14 residues. The CDR3 loop is CASTMDASPYEQYF. In DNA, the CDR3 is TGTGCCAGCACCATGGACGCTTCACCCTACGAGCAGTACTTC.

This clonotype was observed at least ten times. The rearrangement links TRBV7-6 to TRBJ1-2, with D unclear. This CDR3 is built from 14 residues. Germline CDR1 and CDR2: SGHVS and FNYEAQ. With 1 base removed from V and 2 bases from J, the gap between germline ends came to 8 bases. CDR3 DNA: TGTGCCAGCAGCTTAGAACCCTTCAACTATGGCTACACCTTC. Protein: CASSLEPFNYGYTF.

This clonotype was seen a handful of times. The V and J genes are TRBV6-1 and TRBJ2-1; 9 bases are shared with TRBD1. Germline V gene data show CDR1 as MNHNS and CDR2 as SASEGT. The CDR3 is 13 residues long. V gave up 2 bases and J gave up 10 bases; unmatched junction bases: 3. The CDR3 protein is CASSEWGTGEQFF. DNA of the CDR3: TGTGCCAGCAGTGAATGGGGGACAGGGGAGCAGTTCTTC.

The table lists this clonotype with many counts. Here the CDR3 reads CASSSWTGSVETQYF. Here the CDR3 DNA reads TGTGCCAGCAGTTCCTGGACAGGGAGCGTAGAGACCCAGTACTTC. The chain uses TRBV6-1 and TRBJ2-5; 8 bases are a match to TRBD1. V shed 5 bases and J 4 bases; nucleotides not matched to a gene: 9. The germline gives CDR1 MNHNS, CDR2 SASEGT. The CDR3 sequence is 15 residues long.

This clonotype was seen a handful of times. The genes are TRBV2 and TRBJ2-1; 8 bases align to TRBD2. The V gene end was trimmed by 3 bases and the J gene end by 7 bases; junction bases not matched to a gene: 11. Germline assignment: CDR1 SNHLY and CDR2 FYNNEI. The CDR3 covers 16 residues. CDR3 amino acids: CASSDGPGGARNEQFF. CDR3 DNA sequence: TGTGCCAGCAGTGATGGACCCGGGGGGGCAAGGAATGAGCAGTTCTTC.

The sample holds a few counts of this clonotype. The chain links TRBV4-1 to TRBJ2-7; no clear D gene. The CDR3 totals 15 residues. V lost 0 bases to trimming and J lost 0 bases, with 9 bases between them. Germline V gene lookup returns CDR1 MGHRA and CDR2 YSYEKL. The CDR3 is CASSQDWGSSYEQYF. CDR3 bases: TGCGCCAGCAGCCAAGATTGGGGATCCTCCTACGAGCAGTACTTC.

The chain joins TRBV11-2 to TRBJ2-7; 8 bases are a match to TRBD1. V lost 3 bases and J lost 3; bases outside the gene matches: 4. Germline V gene lookup returns CDR1 SGHAT and CDR2 FQNNGV. This CDR3 is 14 amino acids long. The CDR3 here is CASSFGQGYYEQYF. The CDR3 nucleotides are TGTGCCAGCAGCTTCGGACAGGGATACTACGAGCAGTACTTC.

The rearrangement joins TRBV9 to TRBJ2-7; a possible D gene is TRBD1 (6 bases). V was shortened by 7 bases and J by 4 bases, with 21 bases between the two germline ends. CDR3 size: 15 residues. Germline assignment: CDR1 SGDLS and CDR2 YYNGEE. CDR3 DNA: TGTGCCAGCGGAGCCTCTCCGGGACAAGGATACGAGCAGTACTTC. It codes for CASGASPGQGYEQYF.

The chain employs TRBV2 and TRBJ2-2, with D tentatively TRBD1 (6 bases). Germline assignment: CDR1 SNHLY and CDR2 FYNNEI. The CDR3 is 14 amino acids. Trimming took 7 bases from V and 0 from J, leaving 9 bases between them. DNA of the CDR3: TGTGCCAGCATTTGGGGGCCGAACACCGGGGAGCTGTTTTTT. Protein product: CASIWGPNTGELFF.

In this sample, this clonotype turned up many times. This rearrangement joins TRBV4-1 to TRBJ2-1; tentatively, D is TRBD2 (5 bases). The germline gives CDR1 MGHRA, CDR2 YSYEKL. The CDR3 loop spans 15 amino acids. Trimming took 4 bases from V and 5 from J, leaving 15 bases between them. The CDR3 here is CASSPRPSSDNEQFF. The CDR3 nucleotides read TGCGCCAGCAGCCCTAGGCCTAGCTCGGACAATGAGCAGTTCTTC.

V is TRBV7-3 and J is TRBJ2-2; D ambiguous. The germline gives CDR1 SGHTA, CDR2 FQGTGA. The CDR3 runs 15 residues. Trimming took off 4 bases at V and 5 bases at J, with 14 bases between the two ends. In DNA, the CDR3 is TGTGCCAGCAGCTCCTTAGGCGGCGGAACCGGGGAGCTGTTTTTT. Its translation: CASSSLGGGTGELFF. Looking up the rest from reference TRBV7-3 and TRBJ2-2 gives the full variable domain: GAGVSQTPSNKVTEKGKYVELRCDPISGHTALYWYRQSLGQGPEFLIYFQGTGAADDSGLPNDRFFAVRPEGSVSTLKIQRTERGDSAVYLCASSSLGGGTGELFFGEGSRLTVL.

The chain couples TRBV6-6 to TRBJ1-5; 8 bases align to TRBD1. The CDR3 covers 15 residues. The trim removed 2 bases at V and 4 bases at J, leaving 4 bases unmatched. The V gene's germline CDR1 is MNHNY and CDR2 SVGAGI (reference sequence). The CDR3 is CASSYVTGENQPQHF. CDR3 coding DNA: TGTGCCAGCAGTTACGTGACAGGGGAGAATCAGCCCCAGCATTTT.

V is TRBV9 and J is TRBJ1-1; the match to TRBD1 covers 7 bases. The CDR3 runs to 14 residues. Germline CDR1 and CDR2: SGDLS and YYNGEE. V was clipped by 3 bases and J by 6 bases; unmatched bases: 8. CDR3 nucleotides: TGTGCCAGCAGCGCGTCACAGGGGAGGCCTGAAGCTTTCTTT. Amino acid sequence: CASSASQGRPEAFF.

This rearrangement joins TRBV9 to TRBJ2-1; 13 bases are shared with TRBD2. Germline CDR1 SGDLS, CDR2 YYNGEE. V shed 4 bases, J shed 6 bases, and the junction held 4 bases outside the gene matches. CDR3 size: 15 residues. The CDR3 DNA sequence: TGTGCCAGCAGCATCGGACTAGCGGGGGCCAATGAGCAGTTCTTC. Translating it yields CASSIGLAGANEQFF.

The J gene is TRBJ2-2, the V gene TRBV7-3; 7 bases are shared with TRBD2. Per the germline V gene, CDR1 is SGHTA and CDR2 is FQGTGA. Trimming cost V 6 bases and J 3 bases; bases outside gene matches: 10. The CDR3 runs 16 residues. The CDR3 DNA is TGTGCCAGCAGTGCCACCGGGGGAGGGTACACCGGGGAGCTGTTTTTT. This sequence encodes CASSATGGGYTGELFF.

This clonotype came up a few times. The CDR3 DNA follows: TGCAGTGCCCCGGGAAGCGCCGCCGGTTCACCCCTCCACTTT. Encoded protein: CSAPGSAAGSPLHF. The gene calls are TRBV20-1 and TRBJ1-6; D uncertain. V was clipped by 6 bases and J by 9 bases, with 18 bases between them. CDR3 length: 14 residues. Germline CDR1 is DFQATT and CDR2 is SNEGSKA (reference sequence).

This clonotype turned up a few times. This chain connects TRBV4-1 to TRBJ1-1, with D tentatively TRBD1 (5 bases). Trimming shortened V by 0 bases and J by 1 base, and 6 bases separated the two germline ends. CDR1 MGHRA and CDR2 YSYEKL come from the germline V gene. CDR3 length: 14 residues. The CDR3 loop is CASSQDGTNTEAFF. The CDR3 region has the DNA TGCGCCAGCAGCCAAGATGGGACGAACACTGAAGCTTTCTTT.

This clonotype was counted many times. The chain uses TRBV7-8 and TRBJ2-5; D is unresolved. V lost 1 base and J 9 bases, leaving 12 bases between the germline ends. CDR3 size: 13 residues. Germline V gene lookup returns CDR1 SGHVS and CDR2 FQNEAQ. The CDR3 sequence is CASSLVGSRAQYF. CDR3 nucleotides: TGTGCCAGCAGCTTAGTAGGCTCCCGGGCCCAGTACTTC.

In this sample, this clonotype turned up many times. This rearrangement joins TRBV7-2 to TRBJ2-3, with 12 nucleotides matching TRBD2. Per the germline V gene, CDR1 is SGHTA and CDR2 is FQGNSA. Trimming removed 5 bases from V and 5 bases from J; junction bases left unmatched: 5. The CDR3 totals 15 residues. CDR3 nucleotide sequence: TGTGCCAGCAGCCCTAGCGGGGGGGCCTTAGATACGCAGTATTTT. Translated: CASSPSGGALDTQYF.

The rearrangement links TRBV20-1 to TRBJ2-1; TRBD2 matches at 8 bases. The CDR3 sequence is 15 residues long. Germline CDR1 is DFQATT and CDR2 is SNEGSKA (reference sequence). Losses at the gene ends were 6 bases for V and 9 bases for J; bases not matched to a gene: 16. The CDR3 nucleotides are TGCAGTGCCCAGGGGCGGGGGGTATTGCTGCTTGAGCAGTTCTTC. This sequence encodes CSAQGRGVLLLEQFF.

The CDR3 DNA reads as TGTGCCAGCAGTGAAACGTGGGACAGAGCCTACGAGCAGTACTTC. It codes for CASSETWDRAYEQYF. V gene TRBV2 combines with J gene TRBJ2-7; 7 nucleotides agree with TRBD1. Germline CDR1 reads SNHLY; CDR2 reads FYNNEI. After removal of 2 bases from V and 2 bases from J, the junction contained 6 bases not matched to a gene. CDR3 length: 15 amino acids.